The present T cell receptor beta chain was sequenced within a study of CD4 T cells in relation to SARS-CoV-2 and coronaviruses. Study-wide background: Of the patients, 7 or 8 were male, a few female, two Hispanic. Crossreactive spike epitopes shared across donors were mapped to their HLA restriction. Study conclusions and caveats: The cross-reactivity analysis covered only spike protein, not other viral proteins.

In regard to this clone: Antigen unknown.

The length of the CDR3 is 15 residues. Trimming pared 3 bases from V and 0 bases from J, leaving 11 bases between. Germline V gene data show CDR1 as WSHSY and CDR2 as SAAADI. Survey-level TCR-beta sequencing used DNA from CEF-cultured naive and memory CD4+ T cells. Profiling relied on immunoSEQ multiplex PCR, and the TCRdb table lists in-frame clones only, not all of them. The repertoire holds about 36,000 clones, 75% to 85% seen once, with 2.8% in the top ten. The V call is TRBV10-2, the J call TRBJ1-2; D is undetermined. The sequence came from an adult with COVID-19. Sequenced: memory CD4+ T cells from PBMCs, cultured in vitro. The CDR3 bases are TGCGCCAGCAGTGAAGGCAGACTAGCTAACTATGGCTACACCTTC. It is translated as CASSEGRLANYGYTF.